The present entry profiles one TCR beta chain with its context. This specimen comes from a study of T-cell memory formation after mild COVID-19. Looked up from germline, CDR1 is SGHDT and CDR2 is YYEEEE. V dropped 1 base and J dropped 3 bases, with 14 bases sitting between them. This CDR3 has 16 amino acids. One entry per CDR3 protein results from TCRdb running MiXCR on the 5' RACE reads. The table shows under 600,000 distinct CDR3 sequences, with roughly a fifth occurring only once. The V call is TRBV5-6, the J call TRBJ2-1; D tentatively fits TRBD1 or TRBD2 (7 bases each). This TCR was sampled from an adult woman who had mild COVID-19 (a few samples of this study predate the infection). Cell type and time point are not known. What was sequenced was PBMCs or a T cell subset sorted from them (not recorded which). The DNA of the CDR3 is TGTGCCAGCAGCTTGCCCGCCAGGGGGGGCTACAATGAGCAGTTCTTC. It is translated as CASSLPARGGYNEQFF.